A single sample gave rise to the 18 T cell receptor beta chains below, sequenced in a study of CD8+ T cells in alopecia areata. RNA extraction and reverse transcription yielded cDNA as sequencing template. Sequenced by immunoSEQ multiplex PCR; TCRdb stores in-frame clones only, minus some. Of 80,000 to 100,000 clones in the sample, 35% to 45% were seen once. Specimen: CD4+ T cells sorted from blood. All receptors come from a human donor with alopecia areata.

The V call is TRBV25-1, the J call TRBJ2-5; TRBD1 agrees at 7 bases. After removal of 3 bases from V and 5 bases from J, the junction contained 3 bases not matched to a gene. Germline-derived CDR1 and CDR2 are MGHDK and SYGVNS. CDR3 length equals 13 residues. The CDR3 DNA is TGTGCCAGCAGTGATCAGGGGGTGGAGACCCAGTACTTC. It encodes CASSDQGVETQYF.

The rearrangement links TRBV29-1 to TRBJ1-1; D is possibly TRBD1 (5 bases). Germline V CDR1 and CDR2: SQVTM, ANQGSEA. V shed 4 bases and J shed 6 bases, with 15 bases lying between them. This CDR3 has 13 residues. The CDR3 bases are TGCAGCGTTGCGCCCAGCCAGGGCGCTGAAGCTTTCTTT. Its protein product is CSVAPSQGAEAFF.

The chain is built from TRBV7-9 and TRBJ2-3; D perhaps matches TRBD1 (6 bases). V was clipped by 4 bases and J by 0 bases, with 8 bases between them. The CDR3 consists of 14 residues. Germline CDR1 SEHNR, CDR2 FQNEAQ (reference sequence). As DNA, the CDR3 is TGTGCCAGCAGCTCAGGACAGAGCACAGATACGCAGTATTTT. Translation: CASSSGQSTDTQYF.

V usage is TRBV9 and J usage is TRBJ2-7; TRBD1 might be the D (5 bases). V lost 2 bases and J 6 bases, leaving 12 bases between the germline ends. Germline CDR1 reads SGDLS; CDR2 reads YYNGEE. The CDR3 totals 13 residues. The CDR3 nucleotides read TGTGCCAGCAGCGTTGCAGGGTATGGCGAGCAGTACTTC. The encoded protein is CASSVAGYGEQYF.

V gene TRBV4-3 combines with J gene TRBJ1-6; D is unclear. V was clipped by 1 base and J by 14 bases, with 15 bases between them. The CDR3 contains 14 residues. Germline lookup yields CDR1 LGHNA and CDR2 YSLEER. The CDR3 spells CASSQVPAPGTLHF. The DNA for the CDR3 is TGCGCCAGCAGCCAAGTACCCGCCCCCGGGACCCTCCACTTT.

The chain carries TRBV30 and TRBJ1-1, with D unclear. This CDR3 comprises 10 residues. Germline V lookup: CDR1 GTSNPN, CDR2 SVGIG (reference sequence). V was clipped by 8 bases and J by 8 bases, with 12 bases between them. The CDR3 reads CAAGELEAFF. In nucleotides, the CDR3 is TGTGCCGCCGGGGAGTTGGAAGCTTTCTTT.

This clone was counted between two and nine times. This chain joins TRBV2 and TRBJ2-7; 7 nucleotides match TRBD2. CDR3 length: 19 residues. Germline CDR1 and CDR2: SNHLY and FYNNEI. V dropped 4 bases and J dropped 0; count of bases not matched to a gene: 18. This CDR3 reads CASSVSSSLAEDFSYEQYF. The CDR3 DNA reads TGTGCCAGCAGTGTTTCTTCATCGCTAGCGGAGGACTTCTCCTACGAGCAGTACTTC.

This clone was counted only a few times. This rearrangement joins TRBV30 to TRBJ2-1, with 7 positions matching TRBD2. With V trimmed by 8 bases and J by 2 bases, 9 bases remained unmatched. The CDR3 covers 14 residues. CDR1 is GTSNPN, CDR2 SVGIG, per germline (reference sequence). The CDR3 loop is CATQREAAYNEQFF. The CDR3 DNA is TGTGCCACGCAACGGGAGGCCGCCTACAATGAGCAGTTCTTC.

This clone was recorded a few times. V gene TRBV7-2 combines with J gene TRBJ2-1; D ambiguous. In germline, CDR1 is SGHTA, CDR2 FQGNSA. CDR3 size: 15 residues. V was shortened by 3 bases and J by 0 bases, with 9 bases between the two germline ends. The CDR3 region is CASSFEVSSYNEQFF. CDR3 coding DNA: TGTGCCAGCAGCTTCGAGGTAAGCTCCTACAATGAGCAGTTCTTC.

The chain couples TRBV27 to TRBJ2-7; TRBD2 is a possible D gene (6 bases). V lost 0 bases and J 4 bases, leaving 10 bases between the germline ends. The CDR3 is 14 amino acids. CDR1 MNHEY and CDR2 SMNVEV come from the germline V gene (reference sequence). The CDR3 coding sequence is TGTGCCAGCAGTTTATCGGGGGGAAGGTACGAGCAGTACTTC. It is translated as CASSLSGGRYEQYF.

V and J are TRBV28 and TRBJ2-7; D might be TRBD2 (6 bases). This CDR3 is built from 15 residues. The V end was cut by 3 bases, the J end by 2 bases, with 14 bases between. Germline V CDR1 and CDR2: MDHEN, SYDVKM. CDR3 bases: TGTGCCAGCAGTTTTCGGAGGGGCAGCCCCTACGAGCAGTACTTC. Its translation is CASSFRRGSPYEQYF.

This clone was seen a handful of times. The chain couples TRBV30 to TRBJ2-7, with a weak D call TRBD2 (6 bases). From germline, CDR1 is GTSNPN and CDR2 SVGIG (reference sequence). The CDR3 is 15 residues long. V was shortened by 1 base and J by 2 bases, with 15 bases between the two germline ends. In DNA, the CDR3 is TGTGCCTGGAGTGATCTCGGGGGTCGTACCTACGAGCAGTACTTC. It specifies CAWSDLGGRTYEQYF.

This chain links TRBV5-1 with TRBJ2-5, with a tentative D call TRBD1 (5 bases). V gave up 0 bases and J gave up 4 bases, with 10 bases separating them. CDR3 size: 14 residues. Germline V gene lookup returns CDR1 SGHRS and CDR2 YFSETQ. DNA for the CDR3: TGCGCCAGCAGCTTGGTACGGCAGGGAGAGACCCAGTACTTC. Translating gives CASSLVRQGETQYF.

The chain carries TRBV27 and TRBJ2-3; TRBD1 is a possible D gene (6 bases). CDR1 and CDR2 (germline): MNHEY, SMNVEV (reference sequence). This CDR3 comprises 13 residues. V was pared by 3 bases and J by 3 bases, with 7 bases between. CDR3 DNA sequence: TGTGCCAGCAGTTTTAGGGGGACAGATACGCAGTATTTT. Translating gives CASSFRGTDTQYF.

The sample holds a few counts of this clone. The rearrangement uses TRBV30 and TRBJ2-7; D is unclear. Germline-derived CDR1 and CDR2 are GTSNPN and SVGIG (reference sequence). The length of the CDR3 is 12 residues. V lost 4 bases and J lost 1, with 8 bases in between. For the CDR3, the DNA is TGTGCCTGGACTCCGGGTTCCTACGAGCAGTACTTC. It yields the protein CAWTPGSYEQYF.

The V gene is TRBV29-1, the J gene TRBJ2-7; 9 bases map to TRBD1. The germline V gene encodes CDR1 SQVTM and CDR2 ANQGSEA. This CDR3 region has 15 residues. Unmatched junction bases numbered 9, after V lost 2 bases and J lost 4 bases. Written as DNA, the CDR3 is TGCAGCGTTGAAAGTGACAGGGGGTTTGGGTACGAGCAGTACTTC. Residues: CSVESDRGFGYEQYF.

This clone was observed a handful of times. This rearrangement joins TRBV2 to TRBJ2-3; D not resolved. CDR3 length equals 14 residues. From germline, CDR1 is SNHLY and CDR2 FYNNEI. The V and J ends lost 4 bases and 3 bases respectively, with 11 bases between them. CDR3 DNA: TGTGCCAGCAGTGGTGACTCCGGGACAGATACGCAGTATTTT. It yields the protein CASSGDSGTDTQYF.

The CDR3: CSMMGQPISGYTF. The CDR3 DNA sequence: TGCAGCATGATGGGACAGCCTATATCGGGCTACACCTTC. This rearrangement joins TRBV29-1 to TRBJ1-2; 7 bases match TRBD1. J was trimmed by 8 bases and V by 8 bases; bases with no gene match: 14. CDR3 length: 13 residues. CDR1 is SQVTM, CDR2 ANQGSEA, per germline.